This note documents a single T cell receptor (beta chain) sequence. Its target is not known. TCRdb called the multiplex PCR reads again in MiXCR, with one record for every CDR3 protein. The sample holds around 290,000 distinct CDR3 sequences, 30% seen once. Samples came from axillary lymph nodes draining the breast cancer. The entry originates in a study of breast tumors, draining lymph nodes, adjacent tissues. Regarding the study as a whole: Compared with lymph nodes, tumors were less diverse; compared with nontumor tissue, more. Most tumor T cells seemingly derive from lymph node, then expand in tumor. Luminal-like breast cancer showed significantly higher tumor–nontumor repertoire similarity than basal-like. That most tumor T cells come from lymph nodes remained unproven.

This CDR3 is built from 17 residues. Germline lookup yields CDR1 LNHDA and CDR2 SQIVND (reference sequence). V dropped 0 bases and J dropped 2 bases, with 16 bases sitting between them. Specimen: axillary lymph node tissue. The V and J genes are TRBV19 and TRBJ1-1; TRBD1 might be the D (6 bases). The TCR was taken from a female donor with breast cancer. Some clones in this sample may be carry-over from other donors' samples. CDR3 DNA: TGTGCCAGTAGTATAGATCGTCCGGGGGCACCCAACACTGAAGCTTTCTTT. Amino acid sequence: CASSIDRPGAPNTEAFF. Complete variable domain (other parts from reference TRBV19 and TRBJ1-1): DGGITQSPKYLFRKEGQNVTLSCEQNLNHDAMYWYRQDPGQGLRLIYYSQIVNDFQKGDIAEGYSVSREKKESFPLTVTSAQKNPTAFYLCASSIDRPGAPNTEAFFGQGTRLTVV.